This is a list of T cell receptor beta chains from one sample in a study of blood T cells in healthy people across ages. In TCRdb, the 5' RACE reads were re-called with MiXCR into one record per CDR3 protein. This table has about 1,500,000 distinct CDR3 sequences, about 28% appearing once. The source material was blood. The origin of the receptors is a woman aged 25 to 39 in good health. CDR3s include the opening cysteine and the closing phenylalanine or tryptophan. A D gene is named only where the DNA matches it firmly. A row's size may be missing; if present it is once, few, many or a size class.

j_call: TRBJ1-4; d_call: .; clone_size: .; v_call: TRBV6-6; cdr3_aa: CASRGVAADSYEKLFF; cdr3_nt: TGTGCCAGCAGAGGCGTTGCGGCGGACAGTTATGAAAAACTGTTTTTT
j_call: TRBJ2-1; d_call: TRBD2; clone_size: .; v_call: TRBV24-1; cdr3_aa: CATSAPSGTSGYNEQFF; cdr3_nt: TGTGCCACCAGTGCCCCATCCGGGACTAGCGGGTACAATGAGCAGTTCTTC
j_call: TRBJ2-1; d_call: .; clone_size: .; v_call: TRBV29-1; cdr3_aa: CSVGAGGNNNEQFF; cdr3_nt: TGCAGCGTTGGGGCTGGGGGAAACAACAATGAGCAGTTCTTC
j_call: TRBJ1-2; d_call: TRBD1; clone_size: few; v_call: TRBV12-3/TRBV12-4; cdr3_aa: CASSLRTGDYGYTF; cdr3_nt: TGTGCCAGCAGCCTACGGACAGGGGACTATGGCTACACCTTC
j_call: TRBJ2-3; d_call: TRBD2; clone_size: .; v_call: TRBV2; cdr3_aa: CANSELLAGVTDTQYF; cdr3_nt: TGTGCCAACAGTGAACTCCTAGCGGGGGTCACAGATACGCAGTATTTT
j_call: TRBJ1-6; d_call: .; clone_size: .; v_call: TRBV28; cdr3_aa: CASSSMTGGGSALHF; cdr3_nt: TGTGCCAGCAGTTCCATGACGGGGGGGGGTTCAGCCCTCCACTTT
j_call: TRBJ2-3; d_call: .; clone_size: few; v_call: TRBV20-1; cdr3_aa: CSASPGSLGDTQYF; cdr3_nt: TGCAGTGCTTCGCCGGGGTCCCTCGGGGATACGCAGTATTTT
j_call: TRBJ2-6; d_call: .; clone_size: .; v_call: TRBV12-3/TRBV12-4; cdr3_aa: CASSYFIPGANVLTF; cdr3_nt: TGTGCCAGCAGTTACTTTATCCCTGGGGCCAACGTCCTGACTTTC
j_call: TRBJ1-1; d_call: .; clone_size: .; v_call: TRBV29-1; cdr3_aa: CSVVTGTNTEAFF; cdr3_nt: TGCAGCGTTGTCACGGGTACCAACACTGAAGCTTTCTTT
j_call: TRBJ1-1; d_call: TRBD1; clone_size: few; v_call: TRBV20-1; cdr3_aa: CSARGDRGLNTEAFF; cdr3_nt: TGCAGTGCTAGAGGGGACAGGGGGCTGAACACTGAAGCTTTCTTT
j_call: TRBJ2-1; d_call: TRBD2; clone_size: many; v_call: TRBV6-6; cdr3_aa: CASSSPSGGAYNEQFF; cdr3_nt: TGTGCCAGCAGTTCTCCTAGCGGGGGGGCCTACAATGAGCAGTTCTTC
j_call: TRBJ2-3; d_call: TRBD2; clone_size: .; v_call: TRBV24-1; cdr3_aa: CATSDLPSGRKTDTQYF; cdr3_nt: TGTGCCACCAGTGATTTGCCTAGCGGGAGGAAGACAGATACGCAGTATTTT
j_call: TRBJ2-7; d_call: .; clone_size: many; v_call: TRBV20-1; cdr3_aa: CSAIAKQMVNEQYF; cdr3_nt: TGCAGTGCTATTGCCAAGCAAATGGTGAACGAGCAGTACTTC
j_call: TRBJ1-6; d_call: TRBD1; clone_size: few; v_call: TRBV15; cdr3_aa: CATSHRDSYNSPLHF; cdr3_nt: TGTGCCACCAGCCACAGGGACAGTTATAATTCACCCCTCCACTTT
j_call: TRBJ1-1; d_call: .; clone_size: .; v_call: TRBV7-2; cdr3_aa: CASSPSSVPNTEAFF; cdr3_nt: TGTGCCAGCAGCCCCTCTTCAGTGCCGAACACTGAAGCTTTCTTT
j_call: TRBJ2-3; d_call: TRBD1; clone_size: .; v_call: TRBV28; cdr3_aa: CASSLQQGGTDTQYF; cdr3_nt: TGTGCCAGCAGTTTGCAACAGGGGGGCACAGATACGCAGTATTTT
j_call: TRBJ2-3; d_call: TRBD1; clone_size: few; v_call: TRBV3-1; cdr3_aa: CASSAGTVADTQYF; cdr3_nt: TGTGCCAGCAGCGCCGGGACAGTGGCAGATACGCAGTATTTT
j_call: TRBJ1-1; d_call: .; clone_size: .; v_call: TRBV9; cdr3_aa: CASSGDTVGTEAFF; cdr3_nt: TGTGCCAGCAGCGGGGACACCGTGGGAACTGAAGCTTTCTTT
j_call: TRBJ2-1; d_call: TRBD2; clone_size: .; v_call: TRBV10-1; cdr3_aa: CASSESRGAGENEQFF; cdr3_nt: TGCGCCAGCAGTGAGTCGCGAGGCGCGGGGGAAAATGAGCAGTTCTTC
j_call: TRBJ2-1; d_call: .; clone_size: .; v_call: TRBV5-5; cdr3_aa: CASSFRDTQADEQFF; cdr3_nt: TGTGCCAGCAGCTTCCGGGACACCCAAGCCGATGAGCAGTTCTTC
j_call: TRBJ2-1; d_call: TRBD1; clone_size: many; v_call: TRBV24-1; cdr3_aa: CATSSGTGGFNEQFF; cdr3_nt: TGTGCCACCAGTTCTGGAACAGGGGGTTTTAATGAGCAGTTCTTC
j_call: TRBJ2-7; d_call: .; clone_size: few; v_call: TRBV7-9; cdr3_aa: CAGSRTGAYEQYF; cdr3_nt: TGTGCCGGCAGCCGAACTGGGGCCTACGAGCAGTACTTC
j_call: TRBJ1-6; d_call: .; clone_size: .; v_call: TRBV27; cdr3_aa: CASSPSPGSNSPLHF; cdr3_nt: TGTGCCAGCAGTCCCTCCCCGGGTAGCAATTCACCCCTCCACTTT
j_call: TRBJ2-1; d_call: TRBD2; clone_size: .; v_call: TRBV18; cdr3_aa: CASSPRGLDGNEQFF; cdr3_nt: TGTGCCAGCTCCCCTAGGGGACTAGATGGGAATGAGCAGTTCTTC
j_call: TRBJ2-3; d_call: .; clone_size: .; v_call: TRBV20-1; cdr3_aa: CSAHEGLQGTDTQYF; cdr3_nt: TGCAGTGCCCATGAGGGCTTGCAGGGTACAGATACGCAGTATTTT
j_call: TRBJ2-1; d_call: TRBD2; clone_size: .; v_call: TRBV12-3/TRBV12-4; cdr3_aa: CASKREGGYNEQFF; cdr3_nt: TGTGCCAGCAAACGGGAGGGCGGCTACAATGAGCAGTTCTTC
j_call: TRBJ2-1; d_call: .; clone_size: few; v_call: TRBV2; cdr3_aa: CASGTLYNEQFF; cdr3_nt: TGTGCCAGCGGGACTCTCTACAATGAGCAGTTCTTC
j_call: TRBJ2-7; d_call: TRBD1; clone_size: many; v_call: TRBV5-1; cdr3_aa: CASSSSGQPYEQYF; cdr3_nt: TGCGCCAGCAGCTCCTCGGGACAGCCCTACGAGCAGTACTTC
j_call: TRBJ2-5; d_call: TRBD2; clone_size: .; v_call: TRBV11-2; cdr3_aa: CASSLPFGGGETQYF; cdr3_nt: TGTGCCAGCAGCTTACCCTTCGGGGGAGGGGAGACCCAGTACTTC
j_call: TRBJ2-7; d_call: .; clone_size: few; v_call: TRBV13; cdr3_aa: CASSDSGTDYEQYF; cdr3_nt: TGTGCCAGCAGCGACTCCGGGACTGACTACGAGCAGTACTTC
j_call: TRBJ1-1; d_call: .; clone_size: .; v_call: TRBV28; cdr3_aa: CASSLVGMNTEACF; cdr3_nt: TGTGCCAGCAGCCTTGTGGGCATGAACACTGAAGCTTGCTTT
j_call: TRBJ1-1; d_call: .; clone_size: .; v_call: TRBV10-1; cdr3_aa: CASSEGGQNTEAFF; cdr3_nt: TGCGCCAGCAGTGAAGGGGGTCAGAACACTGAAGCTTTCTTT
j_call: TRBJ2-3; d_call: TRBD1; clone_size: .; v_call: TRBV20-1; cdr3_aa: CSATLRTGSTDTQYF; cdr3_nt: TGCAGTGCTACCTTAAGGACAGGGAGCACAGATACGCAGTATTTT
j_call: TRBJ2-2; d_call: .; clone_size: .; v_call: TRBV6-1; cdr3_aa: CASSEMRGAGELFF; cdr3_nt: TGTGCCAGCAGTGAGATGAGGGGTGCCGGGGAGCTGTTTTTT
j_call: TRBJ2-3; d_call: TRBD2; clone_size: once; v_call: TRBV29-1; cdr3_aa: CSVEIAGRTDTQYF; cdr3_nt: TGCAGCGTTGAAATAGCGGGGAGGACAGATACGCAGTATTTT
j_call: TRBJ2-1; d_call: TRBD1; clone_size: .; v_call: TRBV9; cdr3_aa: CASNPAGGDLYNEQFF; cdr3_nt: TGTGCCAGCAACCCTGCAGGGGGCGATCTCTACAATGAGCAGTTCTTC
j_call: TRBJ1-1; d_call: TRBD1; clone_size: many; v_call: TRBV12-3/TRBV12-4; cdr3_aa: CASTKTGYGTEAFF; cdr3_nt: TGTGCCAGCACCAAGACAGGGTATGGCACTGAAGCTTTCTTT
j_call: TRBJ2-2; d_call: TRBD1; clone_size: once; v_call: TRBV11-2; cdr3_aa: CASSFFVGGANTGELFF; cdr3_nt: TGTGCCAGCAGCTTCTTTGTAGGGGGCGCGAACACCGGGGAGCTGTTTTTT
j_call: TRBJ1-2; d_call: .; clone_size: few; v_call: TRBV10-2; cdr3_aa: CASSDAENYGYTF; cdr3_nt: TGCGCCAGCAGTGACGCGGAAAACTATGGCTACACCTTC
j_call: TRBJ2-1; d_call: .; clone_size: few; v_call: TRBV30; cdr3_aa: CAWVRSSSYNEQFF; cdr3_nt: TGTGCCTGGGTCCGGTCCAGCTCCTACAATGAGCAGTTCTTC
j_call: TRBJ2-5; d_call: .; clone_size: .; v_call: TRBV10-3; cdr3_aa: CAISDLGDETQYF; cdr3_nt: TGTGCCATCAGTGATCTGGGGGACGAGACCCAGTACTTC
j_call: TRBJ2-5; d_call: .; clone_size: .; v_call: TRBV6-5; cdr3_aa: CASSDKDGYNEQYF; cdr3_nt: TGTGCCAGCAGTGACAAGGACGGTTACAATGAGCAGTACTTC
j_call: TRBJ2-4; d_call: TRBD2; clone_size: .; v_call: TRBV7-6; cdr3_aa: CASSLVALAGGQEQYF; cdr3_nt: TGTGCCAGTAGCTTAGTCGCACTAGCGGGGGGACAAGAGCAGTACTTC
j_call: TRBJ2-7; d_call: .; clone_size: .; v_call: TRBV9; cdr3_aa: CASSVDGDSGYEQYF; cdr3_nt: TGTGCCAGCAGCGTAGATGGAGACAGCGGTTACGAGCAGTACTTC
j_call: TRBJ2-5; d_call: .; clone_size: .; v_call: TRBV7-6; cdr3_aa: CASSLVWGLETQYF; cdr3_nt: TGTGCCAGCAGCTTAGTCTGGGGGTTGGAGACCCAGTACTTC